These 2 T cell receptor beta chains were all obtained from the same sample, sequenced in a study of CXCR3-negative and CXCR3-positive naive CD8 T cells. UMI labels and 5' RACE were used to prepare the TRB cDNA libraries. TCRdb reworked the 5' RACE reads into one entry per CDR3 protein, no DNA. This listing includes approximately 24,000 distinct CDR3 sequences. Specimen: naive CXCR3- CD8+ T cells from blood. As to subset: CD45RO-CCR7+CD27+CD95- naive CD8+ T cells lacking CXCR3 (TNR3-). These receptors were collected from a human donor in good health. Some clones in this sample may be carry-over from other donors' samples.

This chain uses TRBV27 with TRBJ2-7; the D gene TCRdb calls, TRBD1, cannot be checked with no DNA. Germline loops: CDR1 MNHEY, CDR2 SMNVEV (reference sequence). This CDR3 region has 14 residues. The CDR3 loop is CASSSRDNRYEQYF.

This clonotype is called medium-sized based on its frequency. V is TRBV4-3 and J is TRBJ2-3. The CDR3 is made up of 13 amino acids. CDR1 is LGHNA, CDR2 YSLEER, per germline. This CDR3 is CASSQDTADTQYF.